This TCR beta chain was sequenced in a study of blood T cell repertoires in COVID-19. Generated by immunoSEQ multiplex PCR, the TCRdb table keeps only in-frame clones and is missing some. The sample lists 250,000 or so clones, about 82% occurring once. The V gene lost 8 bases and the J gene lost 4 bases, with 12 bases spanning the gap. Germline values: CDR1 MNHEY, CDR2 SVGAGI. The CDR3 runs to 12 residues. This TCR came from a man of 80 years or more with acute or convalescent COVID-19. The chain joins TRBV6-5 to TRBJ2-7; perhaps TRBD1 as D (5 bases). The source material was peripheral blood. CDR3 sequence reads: CASEGDTYEQYF. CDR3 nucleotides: TGTGCCAGCGAAGGGGATACTTACGAGCAGTACTTC.